Following are 17 T cell receptor beta chains from one sample sequenced in a study of T-cell reconstitution after alpha-beta-depleted transplantation in children (dated by TCRdb to about 2016). Library preparation used PCR. Instrument on record: Illumina HiSeq 2500. TCR library preparation used molecular barcoding, with unique molecular identifiers applied to normalize quantification of the TCRbeta repertoire. TCRdb reworked the public reads: Q25 trimming with fastp, MiXCR clone assembly, productive beta chains retained. Rows with one shared CDR3 protein collapse into an entry with the most common genes and DNA. Here the sample has over 150,000 distinct CDR3 sequences; roughly 7.1% occur a single time. Of the sample, roughly 6% is held by the ten largest clones. The treatment or condition label here, explained by the study, means: allogeneic hematopoietic cell transplantation with graft depleted of TCRalphabeta T cells and CD19 B cells.

The specimen was PBMCs, collected before TCRalphabeta/CD19-depleted stem cell transplant. The receptors derive from a boy aged 2-15 years with acute lymphoblastic leukemia, due to receive a stem cell transplant.

There are many counts of this clonotype. The genes are TRBV12-3 or TRBV12-4 and TRBJ2-3; 8 nucleotides match TRBD1. The CDR3 extends over 15 amino acids. V was clipped by 5 bases and J by 2 bases; unmatched bases: 6. CDR3 protein: CASSPDRVVTDTQYF. For the CDR3, the DNA is TGTGCCAGCAGTCCGGACAGGGTTGTCACAGATACGCAGTATTTT.

This clonotype was counted between two and nine times. The V and J genes are TRBV20-1 and TRBJ2-7, with 15 bases aligning to TRBD2. Unmatched junction bases numbered 6, after V lost 0 bases and J lost 0 bases. Germline CDR1 and CDR2: DFQATT and SNEGSKA (reference sequence). The CDR3 extends over 18 amino acids. The CDR3 loop reads CSARDEMGLAGGSYEQYF. In DNA form, the CDR3 reads TGCAGTGCTAGAGATGAAATGGGACTAGCGGGAGGCTCCTACGAGCAGTACTTC.

This clonotype was detected many times. The chain joins TRBV5-6 to TRBJ1-1; no clear D. Germline CDR1 reads SGHDT; CDR2 reads YYEEEE. V lost 4 bases and J 2 bases, leaving 21 bases between the germline ends. The CDR3 contains 17 residues. The DNA for the CDR3 is TGTGCCAGCAGCCAACTAGCCCGAACACCGAGAAACACTGAAGCTTTCTTT. This translates into CASSQLARTPRNTEAFF.

This clonotype was observed at least ten times. The chain is built from TRBV29-1 and TRBJ1-4; 9 bases fit TRBD1. Germline trimming cut 0 bases from V and 5 bases from J; bases unmatched to any gene: 4. The CDR3 covers 15 residues. CDR1 and CDR2 from the germline V gene are SQVTM and ANQGSEA. This CDR3 is CSVEDVDRGNEKLFF. CDR3 sequence (DNA): TGCAGCGTTGAAGACGTGGACAGGGGCAATGAAAAACTGTTTTTT.

This clonotype was observed many times. The chain couples TRBV28 to TRBJ2-3; 11 bases line up with TRBD2. CDR1 is MDHEN and CDR2 is SYDVKM in the germline V gene. This CDR3 has 18 residues. Losses at the gene ends were 2 bases for V and 5 bases for J; bases not matched to a gene: 12. The CDR3 is CASSLRLAGGPSGDTQYF. The CDR3 bases are TGTGCCAGCAGTTTACGCTTAGCGGGAGGGCCCTCGGGAGATACGCAGTATTTT.

The chain is built from TRBV6-2 or TRBV6-3 and TRBJ2-1; D unclear. V dropped 4 bases and J dropped 9 bases, with 10 bases sitting between them. Germline V gene lookup returns CDR1 MNHEY and CDR2 SVGEGT. This CDR3 spans 12 amino acids. The CDR3 DNA reads TGTGCCAGCAGTTTTTATTATGGTGAGCAGTTCTTC. It translates to CASSFYYGEQFF.

This clonotype was counted only a few times. DNA for the CDR3: TGCGCCAGCAGCCAGAGGGGACAGGGGGGCACCGGGGAGCTGTTTTTT. As protein: CASSQRGQGGTGELFF. This rearrangement joins TRBV4-1 to TRBJ2-2, with 11 positions matching TRBD1. This CDR3 spans 16 amino acids. Germline CDR1 is MGHRA and CDR2 is YSYEKL. V trimming: 3 bases; J trimming: 4 bases; junction bases outside the gene matches: 4.

The chain recombines TRBV28 with TRBJ1-2; D perhaps matches TRBD1 (5 bases). V dropped 7 bases and J dropped 5 bases, with 17 bases sitting between them. Germline V gives CDR1 MDHEN, CDR2 SYDVKM. The CDR3 runs to 14 residues. This CDR3 reads CASTIVGEGYGYTF. The DNA for the CDR3 is TGTGCCAGCACCATAGTGGGGGAAGGGTATGGCTACACCTTC.

This clonotype was observed many times. This chain uses TRBV20-1 with TRBJ2-1, with unresolved D. V was shortened by 0 bases and J by 8 bases, with 8 bases between the two germline ends. The CDR3 loop spans 12 amino acids. CDR1 is DFQATT and CDR2 is SNEGSKA in the germline V gene (reference sequence). This CDR3 reads CSARDRSDEQFF. The CDR3 nucleotides are TGCAGTGCTAGAGATCGAAGTGATGAGCAGTTCTTC.

The gene calls are TRBV2 and TRBJ2-6; perhaps TRBD1 as D (6 bases). The CDR3 is 20 residues long. V was shortened by 0 bases and J by 1 base, with 19 bases between the two germline ends. The V gene's germline CDR1 is SNHLY and CDR2 FYNNEI. CDR3 bases: TGTGCCAGCAGTGAAGCGCTTCAGGGGATTGTCCCATCTGGGGCCAACGTCCTGACTTTC. This encodes CASSEALQGIVPSGANVLTF.

The chain has TRBV5-1 and TRBJ2-1; TRBD2 matches at 7 bases. The CDR3 spans 13 residues. Per germline, CDR1 SGHRS and CDR2 YFSETQ. V lost 3 bases, J lost 5 bases, and 2 bases stayed unmatched. The CDR3 is CASSSGLDNEQFF. For the CDR3, the DNA is TGCGCCAGCAGCTCCGGACTAGACAATGAGCAGTTCTTC. Full variable domain (outside the CDR3, taken from reference TRBV5-1 and TRBJ2-1): KAGVTQTPRYLIKTRGQQVTLSCSPISGHRSVSWYQQTPGQGLQFLFEYFSETQRNKGNFPGRFSGRQFSNSRSEMNVSTLELGDSALYLCASSSGLDNEQFFGPGTRLTVL.

This clonotype was counted between two and nine times. The chain has TRBV11-2 and TRBJ2-1; D is ambiguous. V was shortened by 7 bases and J by 0 bases, with 7 bases between the two germline ends. This CDR3 has 13 residues. CDR1 is SGHAT, CDR2 FQNNGV, per germline. The CDR3 here is CASTFSSYNEQFF. The DNA for the CDR3 is TGTGCCAGCACTTTTAGCTCCTACAATGAGCAGTTCTTC.

This clonotype has a count of ten or more. This sequence joins TRBV28 and TRBJ2-7; 8 nucleotides line up with TRBD1. The germline gives CDR1 MDHEN, CDR2 SYDVKM. The junction had 9 bases not matched to a gene; V was cut back by 7 bases and J by 7 bases. The CDR3 is made up of 13 amino acids. CDR3 DNA: TGTGCCAGCATCCTGACAGGGGCAGGGGAGCAGTACTTC. Its protein product is CASILTGAGEQYF.

Worth noting for this clonotype: Since no conserved phenylalanine or tryptophan closes the CDR3, a read error is the likely cause. The chain carries TRBV20-1 and TRBJ1-3; perhaps TRBD1 as D (6 bases). V was pared by 0 bases and J by 4 bases, with 13 bases between. The CDR3 length is 15 residues. CDR1 and CDR2 from the germline V gene are DFQATT and SNEGSKA (reference sequence). CDR3 amino acids: CSARDSGVAGNTIYL. CDR3 DNA sequence: TGCAGTGCTAGAGATTCAGGGGTCGCCGGAAACACCATATATTTA.

This clonotype has ten or more counts. This chain uses TRBV12-3 or TRBV12-4 with TRBJ1-4; 10 bases match TRBD1. The ends lost 5 bases at V and 6 bases at J; junction bases unmatched: 3. The CDR3 is 14 residues long. The CDR3 protein is CASSAGTGDEKLFF. The CDR3 coding sequence is TGTGCCAGCAGTGCCGGGACAGGGGATGAAAAACTGTTTTTT.

This clonotype was observed at least ten times. The rearrangement uses TRBV12-3 or TRBV12-4 and TRBJ2-1; TRBD2 matches 7 bases. Trimming removed 6 bases from V and 13 bases from J; junction bases left unmatched: 6. The CDR3 totals 11 residues. CDR3 nucleotide sequence: TGTGCCAGCAGCCAAGGACTAGTCCAGTTCTTC. It yields the protein CASSQGLVQFF.

The chain uses TRBV20-1 and TRBJ2-1, with a weak D call TRBD1 (5 bases). CDR1 and CDR2 (germline): DFQATT, SNEGSKA (reference sequence). CDR3 length: 12 amino acids. V dropped 2 bases and J dropped 6 bases, with 8 bases sitting between them. CDR3 sequence reads: CSARLDINEQFF. Written as DNA, the CDR3 is TGCAGTGCTAGACTGGACATCAATGAGCAGTTCTTC.